The 30 T cell receptor beta chains below all came from one sample that was sequenced in a study of T-cell memory formation after mild COVID-19. TCRdb reprocessed the 5' RACE reads via MiXCR and lists one record per CDR3 protein. The profile covers a few hundred thousand distinct CDR3 sequences, with more than 15% appearing a single time and 20% to 25% taken by the ten largest. Sequencing used PBMCs or a T cell subset sorted from them (not recorded which). The source is a man aged 18 to 30 who had mild COVID-19 (a few samples of this study predate the infection). Cell type and time point are not known.

V is TRBV7-2 and J is TRBJ1-2, with a weak D call TRBD1 (5 bases). Germline V gene data show CDR1 as SGHTA and CDR2 as FQGNSA. CDR3 length: 13 residues. Trimming pared 6 bases from V and 5 bases from J, leaving 13 bases between. CDR3 sequence (DNA): TGTGCCAGCAGTCCCGACCAGGGTTATGGCTACACCTTC. Its translation: CASSPDQGYGYTF.

The V and J genes are TRBV7-3 and TRBJ2-1, with 8 nucleotides matching TRBD1. Germline trimming cut 5 bases from V and 0 bases from J; bases unmatched to any gene: 3. Germline CDR1 is SGHTA and CDR2 is FQGTGA. This CDR3 spans 15 amino acids. Here the CDR3 DNA reads TGTGCCAGCAGCAACCAGGGGGCCTCCTACAATGAGCAGTTCTTC. Translating it yields CASSNQGASYNEQFF.

There are a few counts of this clonotype. V and J are TRBV7-6 and TRBJ2-7, with TRBD1 matching over 8 bases. The germline V gene encodes CDR1 SGHVS and CDR2 FNYEAQ. V shed 2 bases, J shed 7 bases, and the junction held 4 bases outside the gene matches. The CDR3 length is 13 residues. The CDR3 loop is CASSLQGATEQYF. The DNA for the CDR3 is TGTGCCAGCAGCTTACAGGGGGCTACGGAGCAGTACTTC.

The rearrangement joins TRBV7-9 to TRBJ2-5, with D tentatively TRBD1 or TRBD2 (5 bases each). The germline gives CDR1 SEHNR, CDR2 FQNEAQ (reference sequence). V lost 0 bases to trimming and J lost 3 bases, with 11 bases between them. The CDR3 covers 15 residues. The CDR3 DNA reads as TGTGCCAGCAGCTTAGCCTCCGGGACGGAAGAGACCCAGTACTTC. Translated, it gives CASSLASGTEETQYF.

The gene calls are TRBV2 and TRBJ2-7, with 11 positions matching TRBD2. V lost 5 bases to trimming and J lost 1 base; unmatched junction nucleotides: 4. CDR3 length equals 15 residues. CDR1 and CDR2 (germline): SNHLY, FYNNEI. In DNA form, the CDR3 reads TGTGCCAGCAGTTCCGGGACTAGCGGTTCCTACGAGCAGTACGTC. It is translated as CASSSGTSGSYEQYV.

The chain has TRBV7-2 and TRBJ2-7, with D unclear. The germline CDR1 and CDR2 sequences are SGHTA and FQGNSA. This CDR3 is 14 amino acids long. In DNA form, the CDR3 reads TGTGCCAGCAGCTTAGCGCTTCCGGCAGGCGTTTTAGTCGTC. Translation: CASSLALPAGVLVV.

The chain has TRBV20-1 and TRBJ1-6; D gene uncertain. V gave up 1 base and J gave up 6 bases, with 10 bases separating them. There are 14 residues in the CDR3. CDR1 is DFQATT, CDR2 SNEGSKA, per germline (reference sequence). DNA for the CDR3: TGCAGTGCTAGAGGGGTACCTTTTAATTCACCCCTCCACTTT. Its translation is CSARGVPFNSPLHF.

This chain uses TRBV5-4 with TRBJ1-2; no definite D call. V lost 3 bases, J lost 8 bases, and 8 bases lay in between. CDR1 SGHNT and CDR2 YYREEE come from the germline V gene (reference sequence). This CDR3 comprises 11 residues. The CDR3 spells CASSWGEGYTF. The DNA of the CDR3 is TGTGCCAGCAGCTGGGGAGAAGGCTACACCTTC.

CDR3 loop: CASSLDPDSPLHF. The CDR3 DNA sequence: TGTGCCAGCAGCTTAGACCCGGATTCACCCCTCCACTTT. The rearrangement joins TRBV7-2 to TRBJ1-6; D remains ambiguous. CDR1 and CDR2 from the germline V gene are SGHTA and FQGNSA. The CDR3 consists of 13 residues. V was clipped by 1 base and J by 8 bases, with 6 bases between them.

The chain couples TRBV20-1 to TRBJ2-2, with D hard to call. The ends were cut back, 7 bases at V and 0 bases at J, with 6 bases in the middle. The CDR3 has 12 residues. Germline V gives CDR1 DFQATT, CDR2 SNEGSKA (reference sequence). CDR3 nucleotide sequence: TGCAGTGTACAGTCGAACACCGGGGAGCTGTTTTTT. This gives the protein CSVQSNTGELFF.

This clonotype was picked up a small number of times. This chain links TRBV19 with TRBJ1-2; no definite D call. CDR1 is LNHDA, CDR2 SQIVND, per germline (reference sequence). The CDR3 consists of 15 residues. With 3 bases removed from V and 6 bases from J, the gap between germline ends came to 17 bases. CDR3 nucleotide sequence: TGTGCCAGTAGTATGCCAGGAGAGCCGGTAAATGGCTACACCTTC. Encoded protein: CASSMPGEPVNGYTF.

The rearrangement uses TRBV24-1 and TRBJ2-5, with 10 bases fitting TRBD1. The CDR3 loop spans 16 amino acids. CDR1 KGHDR and CDR2 SFDVKD come from the germline V gene. The trim removed 3 bases at V and 5 bases at J, leaving 8 bases unmatched. The CDR3 DNA sequence: TGTGCCACCAGTGATCCTGGACAGGGGGAAGGGGAGACCCAGTACTTC. Its translation is CATSDPGQGEGETQYF.

The chain recombines TRBV6-6 with TRBJ1-1; D is perhaps TRBD1 (6 bases). Trimming cost V 6 bases and J 3 bases, with 14 bases left between them. The V gene's germline CDR1 is MNHNY and CDR2 SVGAGI (reference sequence). This CDR3 has 14 residues. This CDR3 is CASRIHRADTEAFF. The CDR3 region has the DNA TGTGCCAGCAGGATCCACAGGGCAGACACTGAAGCTTTCTTT.

The chain has TRBV7-2 and TRBJ1-1; D is ambiguous. The CDR3 runs 13 residues. Germline lookup yields CDR1 SGHTA and CDR2 FQGNSA. Between the trimmed V and J ends, which lost 5 bases and 3 bases, there was a span of 10 bases. CDR3 protein: CASSRQEDTEAFF. In nucleotides, the CDR3 is TGTGCCAGCAGCCGCCAGGAAGACACTGAAGCTTTCTTT.

The table lists this clonotype with a few counts. Mismatch with germline at one junction end may stem from a read error. V usage is TRBV5-6 and J usage is TRBJ2-5, with D possibly matching TRBD2 (5 bases). The CDR3 extends over 13 amino acids. The V gene's germline CDR1 is SGHDT and CDR2 YYEEEE. This chain's CDR3 is CAISLEEGETQYF. The CDR3, as DNA: TGTGCCATCAGCTTGGAGGAAGGGGAGACCCAGTACTTC. Drawing the rest from reference TRBV5-6 and TRBJ2-5, the complete variable domain is DAGVTQSPTHLIKTRGQQVTLRCSPKSGHDTVSWYQQALGQGPQFIFQYYEEEERQRGNFPDRFSGHQFPNYSSELNVNALLLGDSALYLCAISLEEGETQYFGPGTRLLVL.

This rearrangement joins TRBV7-2 to TRBJ2-1; the D gene could be TRBD1 or TRBD2 (7 bases each). Trimming removed 4 bases at V and 6 bases at J, with 16 bases between. Germline CDR1 SGHTA, CDR2 FQGNSA. This CDR3 is 15 amino acids long. CDR3 bases: TGTGCCAGCAGCTCCCAGGGGGGGGGATTCAATGAGCAGTTCTTC. The encoded protein is CASSSQGGGFNEQFF. The variable domain in full, completed from reference TRBV7-2 and TRBJ2-1, reads GAGVSQSPSNKVTEKGKDVELRCDPISGHTALYWYRQSLGQGLEFLIYFQGNSAPDKSGLPSDRFSAERTGGSVSTLTIQRTQQEDSAVYLCASSSQGGGFNEQFFGPGTRLTVL.

V and J are TRBV4-1 and TRBJ2-2; a possible D gene is TRBD1 (5 bases). Germline V gene data show CDR1 as MGHRA and CDR2 as YSYEKL. The ends were cut back, 1 base at V and 5 bases at J, with 11 bases in the middle. CDR3 size: 15 residues. This CDR3 reads CASSQGPGRTGELFF. CDR3 nucleotides: TGCGCCAGCAGCCAAGGTCCAGGGCGAACCGGGGAGCTGTTTTTT.

This clonotype was seen at least ten times. The chain links TRBV5-1 to TRBJ2-7; D might be TRBD2 (5 bases). This CDR3 has 15 amino acids. Germline-derived CDR1 and CDR2 are SGHRS and YFSETQ. The V gene lost 4 bases and the J gene lost 0 bases, with 14 bases spanning the gap. CDR3 region: CASSNGKRSSYEQYF. The CDR3 DNA follows: TGCGCCAGCAGCAACGGGAAGCGCAGCTCCTACGAGCAGTACTTC.

The V and J genes are TRBV15 and TRBJ1-2; weak D call: TRBD1 (6 bases). Germline-derived CDR1 and CDR2 are LNHNV and YYDKDF (reference sequence). Between the trimmed V and J ends, which lost 5 bases and 3 bases, there was a span of 19 bases. The length of the CDR3 is 16 residues. CDR3 loop: CATSDRTPEGDYGYTF. The CDR3, as DNA: TGTGCCACCAGCGATCGGACGCCCGAGGGGGACTATGGCTACACCTTC.

This clonotype was observed at least ten times. The chain employs TRBV5-5 and TRBJ1-1, with D perhaps TRBD1 (5 bases). Per germline, CDR1 SGHKS and CDR2 YYEKEE (reference sequence). This CDR3 has 13 residues. V was clipped by 4 bases and J by 5 bases, with 12 bases between them. The CDR3 nucleotides read TGTGCCAGCAGCATGCTGGGGCGGACTGAAGCTTTCTTT. Translation: CASSMLGRTEAFF.

This clonotype was found many times. V usage is TRBV6-5 and J usage is TRBJ2-7, with 9 bases matching TRBD2. The CDR3 contains 14 residues. V lost 7 bases, J lost 0 bases, and 4 bases stayed unmatched. Germline assignment: CDR1 MNHEY and CDR2 SVGAGI. In nucleotides, the CDR3 is TGTGCCAGCACTAGCGGGGTAAACTCCTACGAGCAGTACTTC. Protein sequence: CASTSGVNSYEQYF.

The gene calls are TRBV5-1 and TRBJ2-3, with 13 bases aligning to TRBD2. The J segment lost 4 bases and the V segment lost 4 bases, leaving 6 bases of the junction unmatched. This CDR3 region has 16 residues. Germline loops: CDR1 SGHRS, CDR2 YFSETQ. The CDR3 sequence is CASSITSGGASDTQYF. CDR3 nucleotide sequence: TGCGCCAGCAGCATAACTAGCGGGGGGGCCTCAGATACGCAGTATTTT.

The sample holds a few counts of this clonotype. The V and J genes are TRBV5-1 and TRBJ2-2; 12 nucleotides align to TRBD2. The CDR3 is made up of 16 amino acids. The V gene end was trimmed by 4 bases and the J gene end by 6 bases; junction bases not matched to a gene: 7. Looked up from germline, CDR1 is SGHRS and CDR2 is YFSETQ. This CDR3 is CASSDSGLAGPGELFF. CDR3 nucleotides: TGCGCCAGCAGCGACTCTGGACTAGCGGGGCCCGGGGAGCTGTTTTTT.

This clonotype came up a few times. This chain links TRBV7-9 with TRBJ1-6, with 11 positions matching TRBD1. Germline V lookup: CDR1 SEHNR, CDR2 FQNEAQ (reference sequence). The V and J ends lost 6 bases and 7 bases, in that order; junction bases with no gene match: 8. The CDR3 consists of 16 residues. The CDR3 sequence is CASRFTGTGGNSPLHF. The DNA for the CDR3 is TGTGCCAGCAGGTTTACCGGGACAGGGGGGAATTCACCCCTCCACTTT. The whole variable domain, filled in from reference TRBV7-9 and TRBJ1-6, reads DTGVSQNPRHKITKRGQNVTFRCDPISEHNRLYWYRQTLGQGPEFLTYFQNEAQLEKSRLLSDRFSAERPKGSFSTLEIQRTEQGDSAMYLCASRFTGTGGNSPLHFGNGTRLTVT.

V usage is TRBV20-1 and J usage is TRBJ2-7; 12 bases are shared with TRBD2. J was trimmed by 9 bases and V by 6 bases; bases with no gene match: 12. CDR1 is DFQATT, CDR2 SNEGSKA, per germline (reference sequence). The CDR3 extends over 14 amino acids. The CDR3 DNA is TGCAGTGCCCAGAGGTCTAGCGGGGGGGCCAGGCAGTACGTC. Translation: CSAQRSSGGARQYV.

This clonotype was seen more than once but under ten times. The chain employs TRBV2 and TRBJ1-1; D gene unclear. V dropped 5 bases and J dropped 1 base, with 8 bases sitting between them. The V gene's germline CDR1 is SNHLY and CDR2 FYNNEI. The CDR3 extends over 13 amino acids. The CDR3 protein is CASSTESNTEAFF. CDR3 DNA: TGTGCCAGCAGTACAGAGTCGAACACTGAAGCTTTCTTT.

The table lists this clonotype with a few counts. This chain uses TRBV29-1 with TRBJ1-1, with D possibly being TRBD1 (5 bases). Trimming pared 7 bases from V and 5 bases from J, leaving 11 bases between. The germline gives CDR1 SQVTM, CDR2 ANQGSEA. The CDR3 runs 11 residues. The CDR3 reads CSGGGETEAFF. CDR3 coding DNA: TGCAGCGGGGGAGGGGAAACTGAAGCTTTCTTT.

The CDR3 nucleotides read TGTGCCAGCAGCTTAGGAGGGGGACCTGAGGACATTCAGTACTTC. It codes for CASSLGGGPEDIQYF. The V call is TRBV7-6, the J call TRBJ2-4, with TRBD1 as a possible D gene (6 bases). The length of the CDR3 is 15 residues. The ends were cut back, 1 base at V and 8 bases at J, with 15 bases in the middle. Germline V lookup: CDR1 SGHVS, CDR2 FNYEAQ.

The chain couples TRBV7-9 to TRBJ2-7; D uncertain. Germline CDR1 reads SEHNR; CDR2 reads FQNEAQ (reference sequence). Trimming pared 3 bases from V and 0 bases from J, leaving 9 bases between. The length of the CDR3 is 14 residues. The CDR3 nucleotides are TGTGCCAGCAGCTTCTCCCGTAGCTCCTACGAGCAGTACGTC. The encoded protein is CASSFSRSSYEQYV.

This clonotype has more than one count but fewer than ten. The chain employs TRBV30 and TRBJ2-7; 7 bases agree with TRBD1. The J segment lost 2 bases and the V segment lost 3 bases, leaving 10 bases of the junction unmatched. Germline loops: CDR1 GTSNPN, CDR2 SVGIG (reference sequence). The CDR3 is 15 residues long. DNA of the CDR3: TGTGCCTGGAGCATATTAGACAGGGACGCCTACGAGCAGTACTTC. It encodes CAWSILDRDAYEQYF.